A selection of T cell receptor beta chains follows, all from one sample in a study of shared clonotypes between healthy human individuals. Libraries were prepared by immunoSEQ multiplex PCR; TCRdb keeps only in-frame clonotypes and omits some of them. The table lists roughly 1,500,000 clones, approximately 98.5% of them singletons. Specimen: naive CD4+ T cells sorted from blood. All receptors derive from a man aged 25 to 45 in good health. Both conserved end residues are part of each CDR3. Each record gives: CDR3 protein, V gene, clone size, CDR3 length. Size is omitted from some rows. Given values are once, few, many or a class for expanded clones.

CDR3 protein: CASSLGGGTEAFF; V gene: TRBV6-6; clone size: .; CDR3 length: 13
CDR3 protein: CASSPDRNQPQHF; V gene: TRBV18; clone size: .; CDR3 length: 13
CDR3 protein: CSVEGRRDAPYEQYF; V gene: TRBV29-1; clone size: .; CDR3 length: 15
CDR3 protein: CSVEGSGNPYNEQFF; V gene: TRBV29-1; clone size: .; CDR3 length: 15
CDR3 protein: CSVGVPYEQYF; V gene: TRBV29-1; clone size: .; CDR3 length: 11
CDR3 protein: CASSERTRDNEQFF; V gene: TRBV2; clone size: .; CDR3 length: 14
CDR3 protein: CASSLRLAGGGNEQFF; V gene: TRBV9; clone size: once; CDR3 length: 16
CDR3 protein: CASSHQTGNNYGYTF; V gene: TRBV27; clone size: .; CDR3 length: 15
CDR3 protein: CASSPHGGPLDDTQYF; V gene: TRBV5-4; clone size: .; CDR3 length: 16
CDR3 protein: CASSLGPPYEQYF; V gene: TRBV5-5; clone size: .; CDR3 length: 13
CDR3 protein: CASSPLVGELFF; V gene: TRBV5-5; clone size: .; CDR3 length: 12
CDR3 protein: CAWKSGTSNQPQHF; V gene: TRBV30; clone size: .; CDR3 length: 14
CDR3 protein: CASSLGTASNQPQHF; V gene: TRBV28; clone size: .; CDR3 length: 15
CDR3 protein: CASSGSGSHPYEQYF; V gene: TRBV9; clone size: .; CDR3 length: 15
CDR3 protein: CASSWDPGTEAFF; V gene: TRBV6-1; clone size: .; CDR3 length: 13
CDR3 protein: CASSQDKGAGNQPQHF; V gene: TRBV4-3; clone size: .; CDR3 length: 16
CDR3 protein: CASGSGEGYNEQFF; V gene: TRBV12-5; clone size: .; CDR3 length: 14
CDR3 protein: CASSARGGGELFF; V gene: TRBV18; clone size: .; CDR3 length: 13
CDR3 protein: CASSQEGPRGETQYF; V gene: TRBV5-1; clone size: .; CDR3 length: 15
CDR3 protein: CASSQEPGVNTGELFF; V gene: TRBV4-1; clone size: .; CDR3 length: 16